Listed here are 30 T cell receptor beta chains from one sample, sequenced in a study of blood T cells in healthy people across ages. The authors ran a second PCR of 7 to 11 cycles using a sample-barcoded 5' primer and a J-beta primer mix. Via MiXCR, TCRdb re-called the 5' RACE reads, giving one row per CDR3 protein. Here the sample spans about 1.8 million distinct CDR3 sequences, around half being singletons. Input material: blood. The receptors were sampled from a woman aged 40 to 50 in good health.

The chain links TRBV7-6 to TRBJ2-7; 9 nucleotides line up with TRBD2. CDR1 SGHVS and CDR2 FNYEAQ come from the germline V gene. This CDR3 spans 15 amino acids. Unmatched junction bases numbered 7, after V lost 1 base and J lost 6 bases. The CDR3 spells CASSLGGGAYCEQYF. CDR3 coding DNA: TGTGCCAGCAGCTTAGGCGGGGGGGCCTACTGCGAGCAGTACTTC.

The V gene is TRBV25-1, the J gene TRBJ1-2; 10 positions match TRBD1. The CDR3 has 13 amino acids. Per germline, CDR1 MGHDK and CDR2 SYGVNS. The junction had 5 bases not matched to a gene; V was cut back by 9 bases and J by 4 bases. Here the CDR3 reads CASWTGGSYGYTF. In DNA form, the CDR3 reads TGTGCCAGTTGGACAGGGGGGTCCTATGGCTACACCTTC.

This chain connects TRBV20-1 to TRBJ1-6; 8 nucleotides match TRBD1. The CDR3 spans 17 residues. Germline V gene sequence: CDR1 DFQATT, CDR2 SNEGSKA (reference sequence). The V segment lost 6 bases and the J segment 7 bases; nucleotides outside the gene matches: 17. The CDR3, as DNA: TGCAGTGCCATGGGACAGGCGTTTGGTTGGGGGAATTCACCCCTCCACTTT. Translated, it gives CSAMGQAFGWGNSPLHF.

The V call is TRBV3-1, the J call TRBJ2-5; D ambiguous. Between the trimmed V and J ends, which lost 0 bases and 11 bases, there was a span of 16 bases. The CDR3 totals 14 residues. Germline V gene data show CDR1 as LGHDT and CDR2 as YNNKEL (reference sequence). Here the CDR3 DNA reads TGTGCCAGCAGCCAAGATTACGTAGACAATGAGCAGTACTTC. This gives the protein CASSQDYVDNEQYF.

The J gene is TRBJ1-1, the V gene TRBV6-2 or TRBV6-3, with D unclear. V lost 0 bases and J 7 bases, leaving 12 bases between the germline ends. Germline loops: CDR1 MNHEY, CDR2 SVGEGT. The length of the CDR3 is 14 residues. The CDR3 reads CASSYSLTDREAFF. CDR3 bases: TGTGCCAGCAGTTACTCTTTGACGGACCGTGAAGCTTTCTTT.

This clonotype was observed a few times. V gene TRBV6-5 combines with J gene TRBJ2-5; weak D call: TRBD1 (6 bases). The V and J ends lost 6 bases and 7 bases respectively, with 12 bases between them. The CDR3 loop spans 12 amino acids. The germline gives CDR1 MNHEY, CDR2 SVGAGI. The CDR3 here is CASSRGRGTQYF. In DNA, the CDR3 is TGTGCCAGCAGCAGGGGAAGGGGGACCCAGTACTTC.

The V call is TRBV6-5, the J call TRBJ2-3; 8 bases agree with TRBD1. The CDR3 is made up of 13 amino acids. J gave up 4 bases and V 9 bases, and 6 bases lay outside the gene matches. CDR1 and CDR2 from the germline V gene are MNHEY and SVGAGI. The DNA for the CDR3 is TGTGCCAGTAGAACAGGGGGTTCAGATACGCAGTATTTT. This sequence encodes CASRTGGSDTQYF.

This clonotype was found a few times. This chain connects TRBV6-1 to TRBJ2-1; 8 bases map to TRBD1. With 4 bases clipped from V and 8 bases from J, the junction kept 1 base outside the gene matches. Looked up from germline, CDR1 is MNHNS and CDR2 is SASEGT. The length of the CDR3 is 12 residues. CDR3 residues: CASSAGGHEQFF. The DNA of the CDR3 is TGTGCCAGCAGTGCAGGGGGCCATGAGCAGTTCTTC.

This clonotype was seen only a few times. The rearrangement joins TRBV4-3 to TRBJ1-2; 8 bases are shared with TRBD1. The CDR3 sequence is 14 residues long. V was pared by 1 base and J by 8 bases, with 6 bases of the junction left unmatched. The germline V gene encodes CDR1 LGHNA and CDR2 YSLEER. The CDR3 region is CASSQVQGAWGYTF. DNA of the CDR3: TGCGCCAGCAGCCAAGTTCAGGGGGCGTGGGGCTACACCTTC.

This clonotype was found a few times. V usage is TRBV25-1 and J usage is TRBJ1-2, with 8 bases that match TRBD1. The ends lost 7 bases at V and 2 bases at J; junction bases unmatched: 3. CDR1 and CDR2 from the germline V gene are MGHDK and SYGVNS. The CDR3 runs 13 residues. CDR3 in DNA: TGTGCCAGCAAGGACAGGGCCAACTATGGCTACACCTTC. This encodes CASKDRANYGYTF.

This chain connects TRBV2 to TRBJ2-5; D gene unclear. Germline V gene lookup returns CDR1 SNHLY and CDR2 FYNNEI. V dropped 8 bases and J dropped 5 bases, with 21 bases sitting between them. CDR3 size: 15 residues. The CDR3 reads CASRRLGSRVETQYF. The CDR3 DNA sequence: TGTGCCAGCCGGCGACTGGGCTCCCGAGTGGAGACCCAGTACTTC.

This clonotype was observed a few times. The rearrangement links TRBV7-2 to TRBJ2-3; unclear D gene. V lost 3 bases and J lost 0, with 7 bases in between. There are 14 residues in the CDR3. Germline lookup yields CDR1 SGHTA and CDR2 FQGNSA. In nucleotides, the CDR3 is TGTGCCAGCAGCTTTGCGGTTAGCACAGATACGCAGTATTTT. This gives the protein CASSFAVSTDTQYF.

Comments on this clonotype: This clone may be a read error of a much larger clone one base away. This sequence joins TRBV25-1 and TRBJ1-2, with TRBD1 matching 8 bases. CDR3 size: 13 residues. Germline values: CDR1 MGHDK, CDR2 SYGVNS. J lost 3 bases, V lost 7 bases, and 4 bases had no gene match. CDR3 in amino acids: CASTSTGDYGYTF. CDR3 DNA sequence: TGTGCCAGCACCTCGACAGGGGACTATGGCTACACCTTC.

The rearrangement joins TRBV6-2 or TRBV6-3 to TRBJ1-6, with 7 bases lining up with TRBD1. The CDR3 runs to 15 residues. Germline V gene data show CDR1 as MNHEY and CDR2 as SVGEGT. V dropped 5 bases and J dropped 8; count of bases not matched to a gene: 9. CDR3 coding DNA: TGTGCCAGCAGTAACCTCAGGGGGGGAGATTCACCCCTCCACTTT. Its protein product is CASSNLRGGDSPLHF.

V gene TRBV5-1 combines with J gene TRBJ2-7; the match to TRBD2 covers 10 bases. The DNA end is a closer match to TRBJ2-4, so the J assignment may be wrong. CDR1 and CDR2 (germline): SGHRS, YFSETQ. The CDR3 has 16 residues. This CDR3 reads CASSLKLAGFRNIQYF. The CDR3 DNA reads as TGCGCCAGCAGCTTGAAACTAGCGGGGTTTCGAAACATTCAGTACTTC.

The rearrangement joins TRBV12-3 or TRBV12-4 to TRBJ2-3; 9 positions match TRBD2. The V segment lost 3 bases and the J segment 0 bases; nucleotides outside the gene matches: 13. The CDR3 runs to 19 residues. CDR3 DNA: TGTGCCAGCAGTTTTCGGGCTAGCGGGGTAACACTTAGCACAGATACGCAGTATTTT. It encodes CASSFRASGVTLSTDTQYF.

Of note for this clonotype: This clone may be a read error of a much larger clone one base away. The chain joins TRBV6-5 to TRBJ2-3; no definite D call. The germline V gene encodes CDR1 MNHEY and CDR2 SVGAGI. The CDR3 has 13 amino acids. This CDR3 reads CASNYSGGDTQYF. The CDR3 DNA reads TGTGCCAGCAATTACTCCGGTGGAGATACGCAGTATTTT.

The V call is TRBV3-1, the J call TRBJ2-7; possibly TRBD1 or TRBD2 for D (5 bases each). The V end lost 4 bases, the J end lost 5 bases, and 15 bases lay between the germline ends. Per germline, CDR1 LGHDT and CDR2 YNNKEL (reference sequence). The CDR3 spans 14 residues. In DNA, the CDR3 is TGTGCCAGCAGCCCCCGTGAGGGGCGAAACGAGCAGTACTTC. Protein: CASSPREGRNEQYF.

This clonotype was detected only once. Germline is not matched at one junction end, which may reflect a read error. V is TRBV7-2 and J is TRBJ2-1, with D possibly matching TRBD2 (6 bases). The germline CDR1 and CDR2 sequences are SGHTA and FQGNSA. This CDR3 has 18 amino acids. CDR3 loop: CANSLGGSPLISYNEQFF. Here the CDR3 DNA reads TGTGCCAACAGCTTGGGGGGTAGTCCCCTTATCTCCTACAATGAGCAGTTCTTC.

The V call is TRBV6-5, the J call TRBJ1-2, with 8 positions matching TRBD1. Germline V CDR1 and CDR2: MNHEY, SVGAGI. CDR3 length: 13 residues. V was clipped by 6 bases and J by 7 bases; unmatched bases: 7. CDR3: CASRKQGGIGYTF. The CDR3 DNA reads TGTGCCAGCAGAAAACAGGGGGGTATTGGCTACACCTTC.

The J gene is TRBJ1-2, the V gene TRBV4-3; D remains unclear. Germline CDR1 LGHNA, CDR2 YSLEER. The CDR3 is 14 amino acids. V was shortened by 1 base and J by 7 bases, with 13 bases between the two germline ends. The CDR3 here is CASSQVGLLGGYTF. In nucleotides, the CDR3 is TGCGCCAGCAGCCAAGTCGGACTCCTAGGTGGCTACACCTTC.

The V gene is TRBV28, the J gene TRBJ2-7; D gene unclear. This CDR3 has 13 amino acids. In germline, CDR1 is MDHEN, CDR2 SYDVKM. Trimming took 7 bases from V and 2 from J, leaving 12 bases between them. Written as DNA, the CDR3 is TGTGCCAGCACTTTGCCACAAGCCTACGAGCAGTACTTC. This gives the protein CASTLPQAYEQYF.

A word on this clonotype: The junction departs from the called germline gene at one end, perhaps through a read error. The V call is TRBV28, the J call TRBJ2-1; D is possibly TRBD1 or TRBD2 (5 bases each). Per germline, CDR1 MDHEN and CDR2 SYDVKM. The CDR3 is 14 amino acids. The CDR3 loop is CACSPPGRYNEQFF. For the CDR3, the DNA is TGTGCCTGCAGTCCCCCGGGACGCTACAATGAGCAGTTCTTC.

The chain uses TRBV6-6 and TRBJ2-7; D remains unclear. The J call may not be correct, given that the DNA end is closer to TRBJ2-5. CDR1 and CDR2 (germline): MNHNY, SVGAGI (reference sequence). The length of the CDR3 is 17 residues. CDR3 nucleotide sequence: TGTGCCAGCACCTTACGGCCCCGGGCAATCAGTGGGGAGACCCAGTACTTC. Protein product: CASTLRPRAISGETQYF.

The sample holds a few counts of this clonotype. Here the CDR3 reads CASSLNSLAASYNEQFF. DNA of the CDR3: TGTGCCAGCAGCTTAAATTCCCTAGCGGCCTCCTACAATGAGCAGTTCTTC. This rearrangement joins TRBV7-2 to TRBJ2-1; TRBD2 matches 7 bases. CDR1 and CDR2 from the germline V gene are SGHTA and FQGNSA. This CDR3 is built from 17 residues. V was clipped by 2 bases and J by 0 bases; unmatched bases: 7.

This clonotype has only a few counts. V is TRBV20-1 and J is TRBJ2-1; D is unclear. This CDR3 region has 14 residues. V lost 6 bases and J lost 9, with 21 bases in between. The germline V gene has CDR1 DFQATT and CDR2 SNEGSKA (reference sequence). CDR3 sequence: CSAPGPLSSVEQFF. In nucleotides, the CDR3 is TGCAGTGCCCCTGGACCTCTCTCTTCGGTTGAGCAGTTCTTC.

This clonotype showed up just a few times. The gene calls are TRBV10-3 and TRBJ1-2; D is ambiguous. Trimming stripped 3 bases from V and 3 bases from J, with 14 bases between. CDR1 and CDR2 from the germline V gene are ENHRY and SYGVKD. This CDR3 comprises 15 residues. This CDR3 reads CAISEGTALDYGYTF. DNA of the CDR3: TGTGCCATCAGTGAAGGAACAGCCCTAGACTATGGCTACACCTTC.

The CDR3 bases are TGCGCCAGCAGCCAAGAGGACGGAAGCTACGAGCAGTACTTC. This gives the protein CASSQEDGSYEQYF. The V call is TRBV4-3, the J call TRBJ2-7, with D unclear. Germline loops: CDR1 LGHNA, CDR2 YSLEER. There are 14 residues in the CDR3. Between the trimmed V and J ends, which lost 0 bases and 3 bases, there was a span of 9 bases.

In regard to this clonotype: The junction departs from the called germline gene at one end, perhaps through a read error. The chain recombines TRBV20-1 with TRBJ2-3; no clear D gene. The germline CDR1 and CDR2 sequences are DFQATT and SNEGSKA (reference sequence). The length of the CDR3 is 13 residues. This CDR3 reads CSARDQGFDTQYF. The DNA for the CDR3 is TGTAGTGCTAGAGATCAAGGATTTGATACGCAGTATTTT.

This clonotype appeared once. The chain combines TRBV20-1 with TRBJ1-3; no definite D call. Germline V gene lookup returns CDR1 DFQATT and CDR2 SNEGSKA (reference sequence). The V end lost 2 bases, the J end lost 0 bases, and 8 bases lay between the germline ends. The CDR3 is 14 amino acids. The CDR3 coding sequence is TGCAGTGCTAGACAGGATTACTCTGGAAACACCATATATTTT. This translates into CSARQDYSGNTIYF.